Listed below are T cell receptor beta chains from one sample, sequenced in a study of immune evolution from preneoplasia to lung adenocarcinoma. Libraries were prepared by immunoSEQ multiplex PCR; TCRdb keeps only in-frame clonotypes and omits some of them. Here the sample spans approximately 6,800 clones, around 85% being singletons. Sequencing input: FFPE invasive lung adenocarcinoma tissue. Receptor source: a person aged 50-69 years with lung adenocarcinoma. Each CDR3 is given with its conserved first and last residue. Each record gives: clone size, D gene, J gene, V gene, CDR3 protein, CDR3 DNA. A D gene is named only where the DNA matches it firmly. Only some rows state a clone size, as once, few, many or a class for expanded clones.

clone_size: -; d_call: -; j_call: TRBJ2-7; v_call: TRBV28; cdr3_aa: CASSFTHTGPSYEQYF; cdr3_nt: TGTGCCAGCAGTTTTACCCACACGGGGCCCTCCTACGAGCAGTACTTC
clone_size: -; d_call: TRBD2; j_call: TRBJ2-5; v_call: TRBV5-4; cdr3_aa: CASSWEGTSGRVETQYF; cdr3_nt: TGTGCCAGCAGCTGGGAGGGGACTAGCGGGAGGGTTGAGACCCAGTACTTC
clone_size: -; d_call: -; j_call: TRBJ2-3; v_call: TRBV2; cdr3_aa: CAKVQDTGTDTQYF; cdr3_nt: TGTGCCAAGGTACAGGATACGGGCACAGATACGCAGTATTTT
clone_size: few; d_call: -; j_call: TRBJ1-2; v_call: TRBV7-2; cdr3_aa: CASSHSRGAYGYTF; cdr3_nt: TGTGCCAGCAGCCATAGTCGCGGGGCGTATGGCTACACCTTC
clone_size: -; d_call: -; j_call: TRBJ2-1; v_call: TRBV20-1; cdr3_aa: CSVQAREQFF; cdr3_nt: TGCAGTGTTCAAGCGAGAGAGCAGTTCTTC
clone_size: -; d_call: -; j_call: TRBJ2-1; v_call: TRBV11-3; cdr3_aa: CASSPHPYNEQFF; cdr3_nt: TGTGCCAGCAGCCCGCACCCCTACAATGAGCAGTTCTTC
clone_size: few; d_call: TRBD2; j_call: TRBJ2-5; v_call: TRBV15; cdr3_aa: CATSRESGSGTQYF; cdr3_nt: TGTGCCACCAGCAGAGAGAGCGGGAGTGGGACCCAGTACTTC
clone_size: -; d_call: -; j_call: TRBJ2-3; v_call: TRBV10-2; cdr3_aa: CASSPLYGRLSTDTQYF; cdr3_nt: TGCGCCAGCAGCCCGCTTTATGGGCGCTTAAGCACAGATACGCAGTATTTT
clone_size: -; d_call: -; j_call: TRBJ2-3; v_call: TRBV28; cdr3_aa: CASSPTSFADTQYF; cdr3_nt: TGTGCCAGCAGTCCCACTAGCTTCGCAGATACGCAGTATTTT
clone_size: -; d_call: TRBD2; j_call: TRBJ2-3; v_call: TRBV10-3; cdr3_aa: CAIRGTSGEVDTQYF; cdr3_nt: TGTGCCATCAGAGGGACTAGCGGGGAGGTGGATACGCAGTATTTT
clone_size: -; d_call: TRBD2; j_call: TRBJ2-3; v_call: TRBV19; cdr3_aa: CASSNLAGGFTDTQYF; cdr3_nt: TGTGCCAGTAGTAACCTAGCGGGAGGATTCACAGATACGCAGTATTTT
clone_size: -; d_call: -; j_call: TRBJ1-5; v_call: TRBV2; cdr3_aa: CASSEAGQSNQPQHF; cdr3_nt: TGTGCCAGCAGTGAAGCGGGTCAAAGCAATCAGCCCCAGCATTTT
clone_size: large; d_call: -; j_call: TRBJ1-5; v_call: TRBV28; cdr3_aa: CASSLRGGQPQHF; cdr3_nt: TGTGCCAGCAGTTTGAGGGGCGGGCAGCCCCAGCATTTT
clone_size: -; d_call: TRBD1; j_call: TRBJ1-5; v_call: TRBV30; cdr3_aa: CAWSVRDREGQPQHF; cdr3_nt: TGTGCCTGGAGTGTGAGGGACAGGGAAGGTCAGCCCCAGCATTTT
clone_size: once; d_call: TRBD2; j_call: TRBJ2-3; v_call: TRBV5-1; cdr3_aa: CASSLTSGRAPDTQYF; cdr3_nt: TGCGCCAGCAGCCTAACTAGCGGGAGGGCCCCAGATACGCAGTATTTT
clone_size: -; d_call: TRBD2; j_call: TRBJ2-1; v_call: TRBV15; cdr3_aa: CATSRATSGSWYEQFF; cdr3_nt: TGTGCCACCAGCAGAGCTACTAGCGGGAGTTGGTATGAGCAGTTCTTC
clone_size: -; d_call: TRBD1; j_call: TRBJ1-3; v_call: TRBV28; cdr3_aa: CASSSLLGGGEGNTIYF; cdr3_nt: TGTGCCAGCAGTTCCCTCCTTGGAGGGGGCGAAGGAAACACCATATATTTT
clone_size: -; d_call: TRBD2; j_call: TRBJ2-1; v_call: TRBV29-1; cdr3_aa: CSVSGDVNNEQFF; cdr3_nt: TGCAGCGTAAGCGGGGACGTGAACAATGAGCAGTTCTTC